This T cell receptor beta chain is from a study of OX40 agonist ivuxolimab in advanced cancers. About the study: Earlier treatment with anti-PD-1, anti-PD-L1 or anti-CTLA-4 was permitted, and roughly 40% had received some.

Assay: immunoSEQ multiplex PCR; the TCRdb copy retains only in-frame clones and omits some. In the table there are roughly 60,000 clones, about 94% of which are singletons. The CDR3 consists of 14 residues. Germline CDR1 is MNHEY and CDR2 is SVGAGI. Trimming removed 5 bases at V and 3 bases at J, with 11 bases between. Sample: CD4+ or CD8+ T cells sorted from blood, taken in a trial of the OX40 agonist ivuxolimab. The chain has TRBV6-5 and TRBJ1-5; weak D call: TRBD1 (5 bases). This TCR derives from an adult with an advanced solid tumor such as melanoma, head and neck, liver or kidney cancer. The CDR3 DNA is TGTGCCAGCAGTGAAACGGGGCTCAATCAGCCCCAGCATTTT. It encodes CASSETGLNQPQHF.